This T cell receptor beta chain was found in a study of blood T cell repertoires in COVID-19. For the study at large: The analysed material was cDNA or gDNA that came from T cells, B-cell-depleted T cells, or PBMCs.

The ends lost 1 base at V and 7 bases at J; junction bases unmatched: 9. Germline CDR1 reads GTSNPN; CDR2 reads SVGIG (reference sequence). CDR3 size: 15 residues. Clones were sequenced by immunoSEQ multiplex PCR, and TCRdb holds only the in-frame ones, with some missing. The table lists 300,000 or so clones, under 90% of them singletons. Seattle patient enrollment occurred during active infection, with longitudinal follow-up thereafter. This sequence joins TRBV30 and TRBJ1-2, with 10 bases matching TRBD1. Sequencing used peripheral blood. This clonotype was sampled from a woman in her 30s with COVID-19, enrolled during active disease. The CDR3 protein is CAWSAPGQGRGGYTF. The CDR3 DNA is TGTGCCTGGAGTGCACCGGGACAGGGGAGGGGTGGCTACACCTTC.